This entry is about one T cell receptor beta chain. The sample comes from a study of control samples from healthy donors and cancer patients. V lost 8 bases and J lost 8; bases outside the gene matches: 6. Germline V gene lookup returns CDR1 MNHEY and CDR2 SMNVEV (reference sequence). The CDR3 sequence is 14 residues long. Measured with immunoSEQ multiplex PCR; TCRdb has only the in-frame clones, and not every one. Of tens of thousands of clones listed, roughly 84% are singletons. This receptor was identified in a woman aged 50 to 60 with lung cancer. Source material: PBMCs. V is TRBV27 and J is TRBJ2-2; 12 bases are a match to TRBD2. As DNA, the CDR3 is TGTGCCAGCTGGAGGACTAGCGGGGAAGGGGAGCTGTTTTTT. Translated: CASWRTSGEGELFF.